The 32 T cell receptor beta chains below all came from one sample that was sequenced in a study of blood T cell repertoires in COVID-19. The protocol was immunoSEQ multiplex PCR, while the TCRdb copy is restricted to in-frame clones and leaves out a portion. The profile shows 400,000 or so clones, roughly nine tenths of them singletons. The source material was PBMCs or T cells enriched from blood (not recorded which). Receptor source: a man under 40 who had recovered from COVID-19.

The chain combines TRBV18 with TRBJ1-4; TRBD1 aligns across 8 bases. Germline trimming cut 4 bases from V and 5 bases from J; bases unmatched to any gene: 6. CDR1 and CDR2 (germline): KGHSH, LQKENI. The CDR3 is 15 residues long. The CDR3: CASSLMTGENEKLFF. CDR3 sequence (DNA): TGTGCCAGCTCACTGATGACAGGGGAAAATGAAAAACTGTTTTTT.

The gene calls are TRBV28 and TRBJ1-1; weak D call: TRBD1 (5 bases). V lost 3 bases and J lost 1, with 9 bases in between. The CDR3 runs 14 residues. Germline V gene data show CDR1 as MDHEN and CDR2 as SYDVKM. CDR3 DNA: TGTGCCAGCAGTTTGCGACAGCCGAACACTGAAGCTTTCTTT. Translated, it gives CASSLRQPNTEAFF. Supplemented by reference TRBV28 and TRBJ1-1, the full variable domain reads DVKVTQSSRYLVKRTGEKVFLECVQDMDHENMFWYRQDPGLGLRLIYFSYDVKMKEKGDIPEGYSVSREKKERFSLILESASTNQTSMYLCASSLRQPNTEAFFGQGTRLTVV.

The J gene is TRBJ1-2, the V gene TRBV7-8, with TRBD1 matching over 8 bases. V gave up 4 bases and J gave up 4 bases; unmatched junction bases: 5. Germline loops: CDR1 SGHVS, CDR2 FQNEAQ. The CDR3 totals 14 residues. CDR3 sequence reads: CASSSQGVGYGYTF. CDR3 nucleotides: TGTGCCAGCAGCTCACAGGGGGTGGGCTATGGCTACACCTTC.

The genes are TRBV29-1 and TRBJ1-2, with D uncertain. The germline V gene has CDR1 SQVTM and CDR2 ANQGSEA. This CDR3 comprises 11 residues. V dropped 7 bases and J dropped 7 bases, with 13 bases sitting between them. This CDR3 is CSGEDPGGYTF. CDR3 coding DNA: TGCAGCGGGGAGGATCCGGGTGGCTACACCTTC.

The chain uses TRBV7-2 and TRBJ2-2; 9 nucleotides agree with TRBD2. CDR1 and CDR2 from the germline V gene are SGHTA and FQGNSA. This CDR3 spans 15 amino acids. Trimming cost V 6 bases and J 2 bases; bases outside gene matches: 4. CDR3 protein: CASRQTSGNTGELFF. The CDR3 nucleotides are TGTGCCAGCAGGCAGACTAGCGGAAACACCGGGGAGCTGTTTTTT. Together with reference TRBV7-2 and TRBJ2-2, the CDR3 gives the full variable domain: GAGVSQSPSNKVTEKGKDVELRCDPISGHTALYWYRQSLGQGLEFLIYFQGNSAPDKSGLPSDRFSAERTGGSVSTLTIQRTQQEDSAVYLCASRQTSGNTGELFFGEGSRLTVL.

The genes are TRBV6-5 and TRBJ1-2; no reliable D call. The V end lost 0 bases, the J end lost 4 bases, and 6 bases lay between the germline ends. Germline CDR1 and CDR2: MNHEY and SVGAGI. The CDR3 consists of 13 residues. This CDR3 is CASSYSNSYGYTF. In nucleotides, the CDR3 is TGTGCCAGCAGTTACTCGAATAGCTATGGCTACACCTTC.

This clone was detected only once. The V call is TRBV10-2, the J call TRBJ2-7; D perhaps matches TRBD1 (5 bases). CDR1 is WSHSY, CDR2 SAAADI, per germline. Between the trimmed V and J ends, which lost 3 bases and 3 bases, there was a span of 9 bases. The CDR3 length is 13 residues. The CDR3 nucleotides are TGCGCCAGCAGTGACAGGGCGGACTACGAGCAGTACTTC. Translating gives CASSDRADYEQYF.

The CDR3 region has the DNA TGTGCCAGCAGTCCCGACAGTAGCAATCAGCCCCAGCATTTT. This encodes CASSPDSSNQPQHF. The chain employs TRBV6-5 and TRBJ1-5; D might be TRBD1 (5 bases). Germline CDR1 MNHEY, CDR2 SVGAGI. CDR3 length: 14 amino acids. V gave up 5 bases and J gave up 0 bases, with 8 bases separating them.

The chain has TRBV12-5 and TRBJ1-1; no definite D call. Germline V lookup: CDR1 LGHNT, CDR2 FRNRAP. V lost 7 bases to trimming and J lost 6 bases, with 15 bases between them. The CDR3 length is 13 residues. In DNA form, the CDR3 reads TGTGCTAGTGCCCCCTACAGTGGCGCTGAAGCTTTCTTT. This gives the protein CASAPYSGAEAFF.

This clone has just one count. The chain has TRBV13 and TRBJ2-7; 11 positions agree with TRBD2. CDR1 and CDR2 (germline): PRHDT, FYEKMQ (reference sequence). V was clipped by 2 bases and J by 0 bases; unmatched bases: 0. The CDR3 extends over 15 amino acids. CDR3 sequence reads: CASSLLAGGSYEQYF. The CDR3 DNA reads TGTGCCAGCAGCTTACTAGCGGGAGGCTCCTACGAGCAGTACTTC.

Here the CDR3 DNA reads TGCGCCAGCAGCTTGACAGGGGACCAGCAGCCCCAGCATTTT. Protein product: CASSLTGDQQPQHF. The chain is built from TRBV5-1 and TRBJ1-5; 7 nucleotides align to TRBD1. In germline, CDR1 is SGHRS, CDR2 YFSETQ. CDR3 length: 14 residues. V lost 1 base to trimming and J lost 7 bases; unmatched junction nucleotides: 5.

Only a few counts were recorded for this clone. The chain employs TRBV18 and TRBJ1-5; the D gene is possibly TRBD1 (5 bases). CDR1 is KGHSH and CDR2 is LQKENI in the germline V gene. The V gene lost 4 bases and the J gene lost 3 bases, with 13 bases spanning the gap. There are 15 residues in the CDR3. This CDR3 reads CASSRAEGYNQPQHF. CDR3 bases: TGTGCCAGCTCACGGGCGGAGGGGTACAATCAGCCCCAGCATTTT.

This chain links TRBV7-9 with TRBJ1-1, with 9 bases aligning to TRBD1. CDR3 length: 16 amino acids. V shed 4 bases, J shed 0 bases, and the junction held 6 bases outside the gene matches. Germline V gene lookup returns CDR1 SEHNR and CDR2 FQNEAQ (reference sequence). The CDR3, as DNA: TGTGCCAGCAGCTCGGGACAGGGCGTAATGAACACTGAAGCTTTCTTT. This sequence encodes CASSSGQGVMNTEAFF.

V is TRBV5-1 and J is TRBJ2-2; tentative D call: TRBD1 (6 bases). Germline CDR1 and CDR2: SGHRS and YFSETQ. Deletions cut 4 bases from V and 5 bases from J, with 12 bases between. The length of the CDR3 is 14 residues. CDR3: CASSLGGATGELFF. The DNA for the CDR3 is TGCGCCAGCAGCCTAGGGGGTGCGACCGGGGAGCTGTTTTTT.

CDR3 in amino acids: CAVGAGSYEQYF. The CDR3 DNA is TGTGCCGTTGGGGCGGGGTCCTACGAGCAGTACTTC. The chain joins TRBV12-3 or TRBV12-4 to TRBJ2-7; possibly TRBD2 for D (6 bases). The CDR3 covers 12 residues. The V end lost 11 bases, the J end lost 1 base, and 12 bases lay between the germline ends.

The chain combines TRBV2 with TRBJ2-7; D possibly corresponds to TRBD2 (6 bases). This CDR3 comprises 10 residues. CDR1 and CDR2 (germline): SNHLY, FYNNEI. V shed 7 bases and J shed 6 bases, with 7 bases lying between them. This CDR3 reads CASMGGEQYF. The CDR3 DNA is TGTGCCAGCATGGGGGGCGAGCAGTACTTC.

V and J are TRBV3-1 (or the pseudogene TRBV3-2) and TRBJ1-1; 9 bases are shared with TRBD1. V lost 5 bases, J lost 3 bases, and 4 bases stayed unmatched. This CDR3 spans 14 amino acids. CDR1 LGHDT and CDR2 YNNKEL come from the germline V gene (reference sequence). The CDR3 reads CASSFDRGDTEAFF. In nucleotides, the CDR3 is TGTGCCAGCAGCTTCGACAGGGGGGACACTGAAGCTTTCTTT.

The rearrangement links TRBV6-1 to TRBJ1-5; no clear D. The CDR3 length is 15 residues. The V gene's germline CDR1 is MNHNS and CDR2 SASEGT. V was shortened by 2 bases and J by 4 bases, with 12 bases between the two germline ends. CDR3 nucleotide sequence: TGTGCCAGCAGTGAAATATGGACTGCGAATCAGCCCCAGCATTTT. Amino acids: CASSEIWTANQPQHF.

The V gene is TRBV18, the J gene TRBJ1-1; a weak D match, TRBD1 (6 bases). From germline, CDR1 is KGHSH and CDR2 LQKENI. Trimming took 7 bases from V and 2 from J, leaving 11 bases between them. This CDR3 contains 13 residues. DNA for the CDR3: TGTGCCAGCTTGTTACAGGGAAACACTGAAGCTTTCTTT. Encoded protein: CASLLQGNTEAFF.

The V gene is TRBV6-5, the J gene TRBJ1-5; possibly TRBD1 for D (6 bases). Trimming pared 6 bases from V and 5 bases from J, leaving 11 bases between. Looked up from germline, CDR1 is MNHEY and CDR2 is SVGAGI. The CDR3 has 13 amino acids. CDR3 nucleotides: TGTGCCAGCAGAGCTCCAGGGGATCAGCCCCAGCATTTT. Amino acids: CASRAPGDQPQHF.

The rearrangement links TRBV7-2 to TRBJ2-5, with D possibly TRBD2 on 6 matching bases. V was trimmed by 5 bases and J by 1 base, leaving 11 bases between them. CDR3 length: 14 amino acids. CDR1 and CDR2 from the germline V gene are SGHTA and FQGNSA. Written as DNA, the CDR3 is TGTGCCAGCAGCAACCGGGGAGGCCAAGAGACCCAGTACTTC. This translates into CASSNRGGQETQYF.

J is TRBJ2-1 and V is TRBV4-1, with TRBD1 matching over 7 bases. The CDR3 has 15 residues. Unmatched junction bases numbered 11, after V lost 1 base and J lost 11 bases. Germline CDR1 reads MGHRA; CDR2 reads YSYEKL. The CDR3, as DNA: TGCGCCAGCAGCCAAGGGAACAGGGGAGTATTTCAGCAGTTCTTC. Translated, it gives CASSQGNRGVFQQFF.

The J gene is TRBJ2-5, the V gene TRBV5-1; D ambiguous. This CDR3 region has 13 residues. Trimming took off 7 bases at V and 2 bases at J, with 12 bases between the two ends. Germline assignment: CDR1 SGHRS and CDR2 YFSETQ. The CDR3 reads CASEANPQETQYF. CDR3 DNA: TGCGCCAGCGAGGCGAATCCGCAAGAGACCCAGTACTTC.

The rearrangement joins TRBV28 to TRBJ2-4, with 8 bases lining up with TRBD2. V was pared by 4 bases and J by 13 bases, with 3 bases of the junction left unmatched. The CDR3 loop spans 11 amino acids. Germline lookup yields CDR1 MDHEN and CDR2 SYDVKM. The CDR3 sequence: CASSSLAGQYF. CDR3 in DNA: TGTGCCAGCAGTTCCTTAGCGGGGCAGTACTTC.

The chain has TRBV6-1 and TRBJ2-5; D call uncertain. CDR3 length equals 14 residues. V lost 1 base, J lost 3 bases, and 9 bases lay in between. Germline V CDR1 and CDR2: MNHNS, SASEGT. For the CDR3, the DNA is TGTGCCAGCAGTGAAGGGCCCTTCGAAGAGACCCAGTACTTC. It encodes CASSEGPFEETQYF.

V usage is TRBV27 and J usage is TRBJ2-7; TRBD1 matches 8 bases. V gave up 6 bases and J gave up 2 bases; unmatched junction bases: 9. Germline CDR1 MNHEY, CDR2 SMNVEV (reference sequence). The CDR3 totals 15 residues. The CDR3 is CASRSDRGPTYEQYF. The CDR3 DNA sequence: TGTGCCAGCAGGTCCGACAGGGGTCCTACCTACGAGCAGTACTTC.

This clone has only one observation. This chain uses TRBV28 with TRBJ2-5; perhaps TRBD2 as D (6 bases). The CDR3 is 13 amino acids. V was trimmed by 2 bases and J by 4 bases, leaving 8 bases between them. Germline assignment: CDR1 MDHEN and CDR2 SYDVKM. The CDR3 DNA follows: TGTGCCAGCAGTTTACAGGGAGGAGAGACCCAGTACTTC. Protein: CASSLQGGETQYF.

The chain has TRBV28 and TRBJ2-5, with 12 bases aligning to TRBD2. This CDR3 spans 18 amino acids. The germline V gene has CDR1 MDHEN and CDR2 SYDVKM. The V segment lost 3 bases and the J segment 5 bases; nucleotides outside the gene matches: 13. The CDR3 reads CASSFLRTSGDVSETQYF. The CDR3 DNA follows: TGTGCCAGCAGTTTTTTAAGGACTAGCGGGGACGTATCCGAGACCCAGTACTTC.

The chain recombines TRBV3-1 (or the pseudogene TRBV3-2) with TRBJ2-2; D might be TRBD1 (5 bases). The CDR3 runs to 16 residues. V lost 1 base and J 4 bases, leaving 13 bases between the germline ends. The V gene's germline CDR1 is LGHDT and CDR2 YNNKEL (reference sequence). In DNA, the CDR3 is TGTGCCAGCAGCCAAGTGGGCTTAGGGGCCACCGGGGAGCTGTTTTTT. Encoded protein: CASSQVGLGATGELFF.

This rearrangement joins TRBV7-6 to TRBJ2-3; maybe TRBD2 (6 bases). The CDR3 sequence is 15 residues long. Trimming stripped 5 bases from V and 4 bases from J, with 16 bases between. Germline CDR1 is SGHVS and CDR2 is FNYEAQ. DNA of the CDR3: TGTGCCAGCAGCCCCACCTCCGGGAGCGCAGATACGCAGTATTTT. It is translated as CASSPTSGSADTQYF.

The CDR3 nucleotides are TGTGCCAGCAGTGAATTGGGACAGGATATGCCTCAGCCCCAGCATTTT. Encoded protein: CASSELGQDMPQPQHF. This chain connects TRBV6-1 to TRBJ1-5; 8 bases map to TRBD1. V shed 2 bases and J 6 bases; nucleotides not matched to a gene: 9. CDR1 is MNHNS, CDR2 SASEGT, per germline. The CDR3 loop spans 16 amino acids.

The chain carries TRBV28 and TRBJ2-5; no reliable D call. The germline gives CDR1 MDHEN, CDR2 SYDVKM. The CDR3 consists of 13 residues. Trimming removed 8 bases from V and 0 bases from J, with 10 bases in between. For the CDR3, the DNA is TGTGCCAGCTTTGAACCTAACCAAGAGACCCAGTACTTC. Amino acid sequence: CASFEPNQETQYF.